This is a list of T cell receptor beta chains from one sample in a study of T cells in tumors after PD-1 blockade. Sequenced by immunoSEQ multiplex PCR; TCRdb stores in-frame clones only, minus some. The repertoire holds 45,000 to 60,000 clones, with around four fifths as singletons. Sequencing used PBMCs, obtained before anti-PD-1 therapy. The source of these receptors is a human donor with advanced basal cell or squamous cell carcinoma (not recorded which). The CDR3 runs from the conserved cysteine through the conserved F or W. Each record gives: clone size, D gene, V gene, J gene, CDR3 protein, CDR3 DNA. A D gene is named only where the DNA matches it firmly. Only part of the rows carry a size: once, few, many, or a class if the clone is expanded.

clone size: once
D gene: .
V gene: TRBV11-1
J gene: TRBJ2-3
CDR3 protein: CASSLLRESADTQYF
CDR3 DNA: TGTGCCAGCAGCTTACTTCGGGAGTCAGCAGATACGCAGTATTTT

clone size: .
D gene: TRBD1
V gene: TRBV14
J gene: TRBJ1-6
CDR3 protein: CASSQTGGGYSPLHF
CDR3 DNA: TGTGCCAGCAGCCAAACAGGGGGAGGGTATTCACCCCTCCACTTT

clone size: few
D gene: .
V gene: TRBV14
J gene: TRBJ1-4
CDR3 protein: CASSQERQSGEKLFF
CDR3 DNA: TGTGCCAGCAGCCAAGAAAGGCAATCTGGAGAAAAACTGTTTTTT

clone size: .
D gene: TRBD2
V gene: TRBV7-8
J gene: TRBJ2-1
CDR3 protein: CASSVRGGIYNEQFF
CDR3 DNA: TGTGCCAGCAGCGTGCGGGGGGGGATCTACAATGAGCAGTTCTTC

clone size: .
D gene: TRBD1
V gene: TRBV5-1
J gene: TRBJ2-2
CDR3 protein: CASSPRDRGVYTGELFF
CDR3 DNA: TGCGCCAGCAGCCCCCGGGACAGGGGAGTTTATACCGGGGAGCTGTTTTTT

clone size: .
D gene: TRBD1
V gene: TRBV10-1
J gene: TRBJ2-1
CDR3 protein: CASSETGGGNEQFF
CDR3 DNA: TGCGCCAGCAGTGAGACAGGGGGAGGCAATGAGCAGTTCTTC

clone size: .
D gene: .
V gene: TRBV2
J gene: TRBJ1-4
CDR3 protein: CASSTGSREKLFF
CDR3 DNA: TGTGCCAGCAGCACGGGGTCTAGGGAAAAACTGTTTTTT

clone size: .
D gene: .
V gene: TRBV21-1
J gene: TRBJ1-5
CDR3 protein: CASSKIGRVSNQPQHF
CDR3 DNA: TGTGCCAGCAGCAAAATCGGACGAGTGAGCAATCAGCCCCAGCATTTT

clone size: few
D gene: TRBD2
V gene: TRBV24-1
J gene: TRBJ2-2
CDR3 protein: CATSDWVGLANTGELFF
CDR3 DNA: TGTGCCACCAGTGATTGGGTTGGACTAGCGAACACCGGGGAGCTGTTTTTT

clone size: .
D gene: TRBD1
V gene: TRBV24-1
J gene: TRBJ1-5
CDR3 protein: CATSGLGTDEAPQHF
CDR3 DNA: TGTGCCACCAGTGGGCTTGGGACAGACGAGGCGCCCCAGCATTTT

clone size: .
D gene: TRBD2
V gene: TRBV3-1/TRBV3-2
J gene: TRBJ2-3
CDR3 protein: CASSQKSGNTDTQYF
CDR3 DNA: TGTGCCAGCAGCCAAAAAAGCGGGAACACAGATACGCAGTATTTT